The rows below give T cell receptor beta chains drawn from one sample of a study of long-term antiretroviral therapy in people with HIV. Data came from immunoSEQ multiplex PCR; TCRdb stores just in-frame clones and leaves some out. The sample consists of some 28,000 clones, approximately 80% of them appearing once. The sample in question was unsorted PBMCs, obtained 0.3 years after starting antiretroviral therapy. The source of these receptors is a man in his forties or fifties with HIV. Each CDR3 is given without its conserved first and last residue.

V gene: TRBV28; J gene: TRBJ1-2; CDR3 protein: ASSFPEANYGYT
V gene: TRBV5-1; J gene: TRBJ2-5; CDR3 protein: ASSLGRWNSQETQY
V gene: TRBV30; J gene: TRBJ2-4; CDR3 protein: AWSVRQSVLLAKNIQY
V gene: TRBV27; J gene: TRBJ2-5; CDR3 protein: ASSPLRVAGDQETQY
V gene: TRBV13; J gene: TRBJ1-1; CDR3 protein: ASSLEVRNTEAF
V gene: TRBV28; J gene: TRBJ1-5; CDR3 protein: ASSSQTAGPQH
V gene: TRBV30; J gene: TRBJ2-2; CDR3 protein: AWSVLLGLAGGNTGELF
V gene: TRBV5-4; J gene: TRBJ1-5; CDR3 protein: ASSDRGGNQPQH
V gene: TRBV4-3; J gene: TRBJ2-3; CDR3 protein: ASSQDSAGGGDTQY
V gene: TRBV9; J gene: TRBJ2-3; CDR3 protein: ASSVGTARITDTQY
V gene: TRBV5-1; J gene: TRBJ2-1; CDR3 protein: ASSLGSGPSSYNEQF
V gene: TRBV28; J gene: TRBJ2-7; CDR3 protein: ASSSSGGQY
V gene: TRBV4-3; J gene: TRBJ1-3; CDR3 protein: ASSQEVGGWGNTIY
V gene: TRBV6-5; J gene: TRBJ1-3; CDR3 protein: ASIRSIFGNTIY
V gene: TRBV19; J gene: TRBJ2-1; CDR3 protein: ASSIASGGLFYNEQF
V gene: TRBV7-9; J gene: TRBJ1-5; CDR3 protein: ASSLGGGHHGPQH
V gene: TRBV14; J gene: TRBJ2-7; CDR3 protein: ASSPRDSYEQY
V gene: TRBV27; J gene: TRBJ2-1; CDR3 protein: ASRPLSVSIPLDEQF
V gene: TRBV5-4; J gene: TRBJ2-7; CDR3 protein: ASSLPGNKLYEQY
V gene: TRBV7-2; J gene: TRBJ2-2; CDR3 protein: ASSPGTNTGELF
V gene: TRBV7-3; J gene: TRBJ2-3; CDR3 protein: ASSSTSGGADTQY
V gene: TRBV10-3; J gene: TRBJ1-5; CDR3 protein: ATRDGDHQPQH
V gene: TRBV18; J gene: TRBJ1-1; CDR3 protein: ASSLGQGSNTEAF
V gene: TRBV27; J gene: TRBJ2-1; CDR3 protein: ASSLTSARSYNEQF
V gene: TRBV28; J gene: TRBJ2-1; CDR3 protein: ASSLPGDSGVHNEQF
V gene: TRBV11-2; J gene: TRBJ2-2; CDR3 protein: ASSPSSAGGSGELF
V gene: TRBV28; J gene: TRBJ2-6; CDR3 protein: ASIETGFSGANVLT
V gene: TRBV4-3; J gene: TRBJ2-5; CDR3 protein: ASSLDRRKTQY
V gene: TRBV6-5; J gene: TRBJ2-3; CDR3 protein: ASSTGGDTQY
V gene: TRBV11-1; J gene: TRBJ1-2; CDR3 protein: ASSLGWTGYGYT
V gene: TRBV7-9; J gene: TRBJ2-5; CDR3 protein: ASTRGGEHQETQY
V gene: TRBV6-6; J gene: TRBJ2-7; CDR3 protein: ASLAGGNSYEQY
V gene: TRBV7-2; J gene: TRBJ2-7; CDR3 protein: ASSTTGGTNEQY
V gene: TRBV5-1; J gene: TRBJ2-1; CDR3 protein: ASSLDPGQGEF
V gene: TRBV27; J gene: TRBJ2-7; CDR3 protein: ASSLSAGTASSYEQY
V gene: TRBV13; J gene: TRBJ2-3; CDR3 protein: ASNRAKTDTQY
V gene: TRBV13; J gene: TRBJ1-1; CDR3 protein: ASSLRARATEAF
V gene: TRBV6-1; J gene: TRBJ1-2; CDR3 protein: ASRETGKYDGYT
V gene: TRBV7-2; J gene: TRBJ2-7; CDR3 protein: ASSPSPTYEQY
V gene: TRBV7-9; J gene: TRBJ2-5; CDR3 protein: ASSHRLAGNETQY